This T cell receptor (beta chain) was recorded in a study of T cell responses to AZD1222 COVID-19 vaccine. With respect to this clone: The antigen is not known.

TCRdb's table, derived via immunoSEQ multiplex PCR, lists solely in-frame clones and lacks some. The data hold under 300,000 clones, with approximately 95% observed a single time. V gave up 1 base and J gave up 6 bases, with 9 bases separating them. Germline CDR1 SEHNR, CDR2 FQNEAQ (reference sequence). The CDR3 has 13 residues. The study, taken as a whole, reports: Spike-spanning, vaccine-associated CD4 TCRs were dominant at 160-218 and 743-854.

Sample: peripheral blood, taken on day 0 of AZD1222 vaccination. This clonotype was obtained from an adult in good health. The chain joins TRBV7-9 to TRBJ1-1; D remains unclear. In DNA, the CDR3 is TGTGCCAGCAGCTTAGTGGGAGAGGCTGAAGCTTTCTTT. The encoded protein is CASSLVGEAEAFF.